The clone carrying this T cell receptor (beta chain) was observed a few times. Its antigen is still unknown. Deletions cut 0 bases from V and 8 bases from J, with 8 bases between. The CDR3 length is 13 residues. Germline CDR1 KGHSH, CDR2 LQKENI. The sample comes from a study of T cells after yellow fever vaccination. As for the study in general: Preparation used SMART-Seq v4 Ultra Low Input for the low-cell-number fractions. Whole-study findings and limits: Sorted repertoires could include abundant contaminating clonotypes from bulk cells. Overlap between CD4 and CD8 compartments was detected for a small share of clonotypes.

Synthesis of TCR cDNA relied on 5'RACE template switching, which attached a universal primer site and UMIs. From the 5' RACE reads, TCRdb called clonotypes with MiXCR, one entry per CDR3 protein. The data show a few hundred thousand distinct CDR3 sequences, about 4% seen once. This sequence was found in a man in his late teens or twenties who received the YFV17D yellow fever vaccine. J is TRBJ2-1 and V is TRBV18; TRBD1 might be the D (6 bases). The sample in question was PBMCs, obtained 5 days after the yellow fever booster vaccination. The CDR3 DNA is TGTGCCAGCTCACCACCGGGACAAGATGAGCAGTTCTTC. This sequence encodes CASSPPGQDEQFF.